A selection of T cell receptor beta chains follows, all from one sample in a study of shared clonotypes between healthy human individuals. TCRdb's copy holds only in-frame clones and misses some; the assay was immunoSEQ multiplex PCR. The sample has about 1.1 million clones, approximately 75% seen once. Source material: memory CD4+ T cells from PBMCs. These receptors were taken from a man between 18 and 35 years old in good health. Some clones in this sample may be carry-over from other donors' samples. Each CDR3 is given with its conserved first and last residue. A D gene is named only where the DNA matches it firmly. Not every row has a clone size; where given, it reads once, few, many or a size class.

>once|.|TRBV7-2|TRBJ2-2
CASSFGLGNTGELFF
TGTGCCAGCAGTTTTGGCTTGGGTAACACCGGGGAGCTGTTTTTT
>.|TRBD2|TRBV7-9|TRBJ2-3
CASSGRGGSPDTDTQYF
TGTGCCAGCAGCGGTCGGGGGGGCTCCCCTGACACAGATACGCAGTATTTT
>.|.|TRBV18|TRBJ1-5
CASSPGTRGVNQPQHF
TGTGCCAGCTCACCCGGTACAAGGGGAGTCAATCAGCCCCAGCATTTT
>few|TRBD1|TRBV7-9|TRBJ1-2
CASRLLPRTGFNYGYTF
TGTGCCAGCAGACTATTACCAAGGACAGGATTTAACTATGGCTACACCTTC
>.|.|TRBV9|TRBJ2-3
CASSGQWTTTSGTDTQYF
TGTGCCAGCAGCGGACAGTGGACTACCACGTCTGGCACAGATACGCAGTATTTT
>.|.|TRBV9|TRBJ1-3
CASSVGFSGNTIYF
TGTGCCAGCAGCGTAGGGTTCTCTGGAAACACCATATATTTT
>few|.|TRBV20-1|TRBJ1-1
CSAPRGTEAFF
TGCAGTGCTCCACGGGGCACTGAAGCTTTCTTT
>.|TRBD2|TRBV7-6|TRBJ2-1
CASSLVGTSRDNEQFF
TGTGCCAGCAGCTTAGTTGGGACTAGCCGTGATAATGAGCAGTTCTTC
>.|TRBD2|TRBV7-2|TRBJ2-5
CASSLPPGGQETQYF
TGTGCCAGCAGCCTCCCCCCGGGGGGTCAAGAGACCCAGTACTTC
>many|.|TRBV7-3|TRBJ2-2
CASSLESSGELFF
TGTGCCAGCAGCTTAGAATCTTCCGGGGAGCTGTTTTTT
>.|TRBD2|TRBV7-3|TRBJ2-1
CASSIGLAGVHEQFF
TGTGCCAGCAGCATAGGACTAGCGGGAGTACACGAGCAGTTCTTC
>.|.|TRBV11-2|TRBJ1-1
CASSPIRGARYTEAFF
TGTGCCAGCAGCCCCATTCGGGGGGCTAGGTACACTGAAGCTTTCTTT
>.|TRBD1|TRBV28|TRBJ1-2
CASSQDRPGPNYGYTF
TGTGCCAGCAGTCAGGACAGGCCGGGACCCAACTATGGCTACACCTTC
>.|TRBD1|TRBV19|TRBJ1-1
CASSVQQGFTEAFF
TGTGCCAGTAGTGTGCAACAGGGGTTCACTGAAGCTTTCTTT
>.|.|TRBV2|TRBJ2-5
CASSEVLGAQETQYF
TGTGCCAGCAGTGAGGTCCTGGGAGCTCAAGAGACCCAGTACTTC
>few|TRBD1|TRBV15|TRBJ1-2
CATSSPGTGVLRNYGYTF
TGTGCCACCAGCTCACCTGGGACAGGGGTATTACGCAACTATGGCTACACCTTC
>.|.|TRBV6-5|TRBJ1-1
CASSDLGEGTEAFF
TGTGCCAGCAGCGACCTGGGGGAGGGAACTGAAGCTTTCTTT
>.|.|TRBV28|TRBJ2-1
CASSIGSYNEQFF
TGTGCCAGCAGTATAGGGTCCTACAATGAGCAGTTCTTC
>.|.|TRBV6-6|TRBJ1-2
CASSYQSGGANYGYTF
TGTGCCAGCAGTTACCAGAGTGGAGGAGCTAACTATGGCTACACCTTC
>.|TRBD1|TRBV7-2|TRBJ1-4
CASSPGQGMGEKLFF
TGTGCCAGCAGCCCGGGACAGGGAATGGGTGAAAAACTGTTTTTT
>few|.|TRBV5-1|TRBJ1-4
CASRAGHAGEKLFF
TGCGCCAGCAGGGCGGGACATGCGGGTGAAAAACTGTTTTTT
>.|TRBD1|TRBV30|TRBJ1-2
CAWSRDRGGYGYTF
TGTGCCTGGAGTAGGGACAGGGGGGGCTATGGCTACACCTTC
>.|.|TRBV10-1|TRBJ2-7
CASSSGYEQYF
TGCGCCAGCAGTAGCGGCTACGAGCAGTACTTC
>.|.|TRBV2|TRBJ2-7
CASSEVDSRSAEQYF
TGTGCCAGCAGTGAAGTTGACAGTCGTTCTGCCGAGCAGTACTTC
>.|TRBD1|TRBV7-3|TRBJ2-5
CASSLGQPGGTQYF
TGTGCCAGCAGCTTAGGACAGCCAGGGGGGACCCAGTACTTC
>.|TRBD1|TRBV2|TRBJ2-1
CASRIGTGAYNEQFF
TGTGCCAGCAGAATTGGGACAGGGGCCTACAATGAGCAGTTCTTC
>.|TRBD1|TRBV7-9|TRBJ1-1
CASSPDRGALNTEAFF
TGTGCCAGCAGCCCGGACAGGGGGGCCTTGAACACTGAAGCTTTCTTT
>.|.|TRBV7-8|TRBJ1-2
CASSSIRLSFGPGYGYTF
TGTGCCAGCAGCTCGATCCGCCTCAGTTTCGGCCCGGGATATGGCTACACCTTC
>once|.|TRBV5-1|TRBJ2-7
CASSFSGLKSYEQYF
TGCGCCAGCAGCTTTTCAGGACTTAAATCGTACGAGCAGTACTTC
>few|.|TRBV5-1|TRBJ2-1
CASSLLDSYNEQFF
TGCGCCAGCAGCTTGTTAGATTCCTACAATGAGCAGTTCTTC
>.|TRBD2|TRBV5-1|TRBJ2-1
CASSPARSSGTYNEQFF
TGCGCCAGCAGCCCCGCCCGTAGTAGCGGGACCTACAATGAGCAGTTCTTC
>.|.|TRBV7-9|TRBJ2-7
CASSLGRDTYEQYF
TGTGCCAGCAGCTTAGGCAGGGACACCTACGAGCAGTACTTC
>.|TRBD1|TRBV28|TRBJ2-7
CASSLRDRGRGRYF
TGTGCCAGCAGTTTACGGGACAGGGGGAGGGGTCGATACTTC
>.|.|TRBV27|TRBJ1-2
CASSLRGLEGYGYTF
TGTGCCAGCAGTTTGAGAGGCCTAGAGGGCTATGGCTACACCTTC
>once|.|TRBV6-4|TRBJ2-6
CASRPSGANVLTF
TGTGCCAGCAGGCCTTCTGGGGCCAACGTCCTGACTTTC
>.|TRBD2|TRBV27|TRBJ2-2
CASSSSGRDTGELFF
TGTGCCAGCAGTTCTAGCGGGAGAGACACCGGGGAGCTGTTTTTT
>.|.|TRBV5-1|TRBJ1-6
CASSLALWIGGSPLHF
TGCGCCAGCAGCTTGGCCCTCTGGATTGGTGGTTCACCCCTCCACTTT
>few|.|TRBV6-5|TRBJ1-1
CASSSYRQNTEAFF
TGTGCCAGCAGTTCGTATAGACAGAACACTGAAGCTTTCTTT
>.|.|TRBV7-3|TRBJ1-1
CASSLQGNTEAFF
TGTGCCAGCAGCTTACAGGGGAACACTGAAGCTTTCTTT
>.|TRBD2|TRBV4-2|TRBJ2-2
CASSLGTSGRTGELFF
TGTGCCAGCAGCCTGGGGACTAGCGGGAGAACCGGGGAGCTGTTTTTT
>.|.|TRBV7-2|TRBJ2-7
CASSLGGFPTQYF
TGTGCCAGCAGCCTCGGAGGGTTCCCCACCCAGTACTTC
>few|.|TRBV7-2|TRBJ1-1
CASSRAGTEAFF
TGTGCCAGCAGCCGGGCGGGCACTGAAGCTTTCTTT
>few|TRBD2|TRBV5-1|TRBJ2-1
CASSLASGDYNEQFF
TGCGCCAGCAGCTTGGCTAGCGGGGACTACAATGAGCAGTTCTTC
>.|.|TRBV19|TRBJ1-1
CASSMLQAPGRDLAFF
TGTGCCAGTAGTATGTTGCAGGCACCGGGCAGAGATCTAGCTTTCTTT
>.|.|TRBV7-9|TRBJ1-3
CASRDGRISGNTIYF
TGTGCCAGCAGGGACGGACGAATCTCTGGAAACACCATATATTTT
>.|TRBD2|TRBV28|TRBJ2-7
CASSSSGGSPYYEQYF
TGTGCCAGCAGTTCCTCCGGGGGGTCGCCTTACTACGAGCAGTACTTC
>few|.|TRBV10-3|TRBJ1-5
CAISASGIGWSRQPQHF
TGTGCCATCAGTGCTTCGGGGATCGGGTGGAGCAGGCAGCCCCAGCATTTT
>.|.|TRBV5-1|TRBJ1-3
CASSLWASSGNTIYF
TGCGCCAGCAGCTTGTGGGCGAGCTCTGGAAACACCATATATTTT
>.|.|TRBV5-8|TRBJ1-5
CASSRLDHSPQHF
TGTGCCAGCAGTCGATTAGACCATTCGCCCCAGCATTTT
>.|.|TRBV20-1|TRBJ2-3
CSARTLETQYF
TGCAGTGCTCGGACGCTCGAGACGCAGTATTTT
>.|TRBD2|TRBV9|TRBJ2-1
CASSVVTSGRNEQFF
TGTGCCAGCAGCGTAGTAACTAGCGGGAGGAATGAGCAGTTCTTC
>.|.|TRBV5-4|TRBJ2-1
CASRVRAGWDNEQFF
TGTGCCAGCCGCGTTAGGGCCGGTTGGGACAATGAGCAGTTCTTC
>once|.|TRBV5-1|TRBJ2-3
CASSLAIGVAADTQYF
TGCGCCAGCAGCTTGGCCATCGGGGTAGCGGCAGATACGCAGTATTTT
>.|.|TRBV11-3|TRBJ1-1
CASSFGANTEAFF
TGTGCCAGCAGCTTCGGCGCGAACACTGAAGCTTTCTTT
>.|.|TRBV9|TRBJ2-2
CASTLDTGELFF
TGTGCCAGCACCTTAGACACCGGGGAGCTGTTTTTT